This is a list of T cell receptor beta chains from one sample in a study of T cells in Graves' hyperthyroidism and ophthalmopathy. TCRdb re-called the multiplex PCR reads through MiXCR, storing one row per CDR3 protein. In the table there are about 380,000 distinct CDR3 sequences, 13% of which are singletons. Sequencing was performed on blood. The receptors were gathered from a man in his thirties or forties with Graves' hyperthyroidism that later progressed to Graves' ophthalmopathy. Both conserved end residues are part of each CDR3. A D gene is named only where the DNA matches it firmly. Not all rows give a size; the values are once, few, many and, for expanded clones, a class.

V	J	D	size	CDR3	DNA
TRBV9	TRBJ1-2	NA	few	CASSVGAGILYGYTF	TGTGCCAGCAGCGTAGGGGCCGGGATCCTCTATGGCTACACCTTC
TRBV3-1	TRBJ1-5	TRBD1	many	CASSQERDRDHQPQHF	TGTGCCAGCAGCCAAGAGCGGGACAGGGATCATCAGCCCCAGCATTTT
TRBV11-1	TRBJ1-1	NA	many	CASSLLEGTEAFF	TGTGCCAGCAGCTTATTAGAGGGCACTGAAGCTTTCTTT
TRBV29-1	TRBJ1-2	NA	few	CSAVAYGYTF	TGCAGCGCTGTCGCTTATGGCTACACCTTC
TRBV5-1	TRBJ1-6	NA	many	CASRPLKVGSPLHF	TGCGCCAGCAGACCACTAAAAGTTGGTTCACCCCTCCACTTT
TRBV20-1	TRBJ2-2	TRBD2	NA	CSARDPRLAGTGELFF	TGCAGTGCTAGAGACCCCCGACTAGCGGGTACCGGGGAGCTGTTTTTT
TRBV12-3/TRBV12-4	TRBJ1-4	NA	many	CASSFARNEKLFF	TGTGCCAGCAGTTTCGCACGGAATGAAAAACTGTTTTTT
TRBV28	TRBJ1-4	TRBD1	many	CASSDPGQGGKLFF	TGTGCCAGCAGTGATCCGGGACAGGGCGGAAAACTGTTTTTT
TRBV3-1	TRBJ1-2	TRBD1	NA	CASSQAGQGRIYGYTF	TGTGCCAGCAGCCAGGCGGGACAGGGGAGGATCTATGGCTACACCTTC
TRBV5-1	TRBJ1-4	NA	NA	CASSLPDATNEKLFF	TGCGCCAGCAGCTTGCCAGATGCAACTAATGAAAAACTGTTTTTT
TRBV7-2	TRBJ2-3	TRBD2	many	CASSLDGGVDTQYF	TGTGCCAGCAGCTTAGACGGGGGGGTAGATACGCAGTATTTT
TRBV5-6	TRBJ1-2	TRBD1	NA	CASSPDRFGHTF	TGTGCCAGCAGTCCGGACAGGTTTGGCCACACCTTC
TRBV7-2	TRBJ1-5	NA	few	CASSFGRTLYQPQHF	TGTGCCAGCAGCTTCGGGCGGACATTGTATCAGCCCCAGCATTTT
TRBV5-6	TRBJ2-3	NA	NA	CASSYSGGTGTDTQYF	TGTGCCAGCAGCTACAGTGGGGGGACGGGCACAGATACGCAGTATTTT
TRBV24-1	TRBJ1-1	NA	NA	CATSEGDSEAFF	TGTGCCACCAGTGAAGGAGACAGTGAAGCTTTCTTT
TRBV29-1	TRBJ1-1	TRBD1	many	CSVARTGEAFF	TGCAGCGTTGCAAGGACAGGCGAAGCTTTCTTT
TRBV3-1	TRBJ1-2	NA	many	CASSQDPRRGYTF	TGTGCCAGCAGCCAAGATCCGAGAAGGGGCTACACCTTC
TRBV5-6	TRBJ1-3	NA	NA	CASTTLAGGNTIYF	TGTGCCAGCACCACCCTGGCTGGCGGAAACACCATATATTTT
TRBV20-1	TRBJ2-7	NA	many	CSASGKGGRYYEQYF	TGCAGTGCTAGTGGGAAGGGAGGCAGATACTACGAGCAGTACTTC
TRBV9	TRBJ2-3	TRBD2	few	CASSSFWGGGTDTQYF	TGTGCCAGCAGCTCTTTTTGGGGGGGGGGCACAGATACGCAGTATTTT
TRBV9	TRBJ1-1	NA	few	CASSVALFPATGEPTEAFF	TGTGCCAGCAGCGTAGCCCTTTTTCCAGCGACCGGTGAACCCACTGAAGCTTTCTTT
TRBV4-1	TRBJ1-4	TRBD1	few	CASSQAPTGFGEKLFF	TGCGCCAGCAGCCAAGCCCCGACAGGGTTTGGTGAAAAACTGTTTTTT
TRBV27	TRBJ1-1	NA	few	CASSLDPRTEAFF	TGTGCCAGCAGTTTAGATCCCCGCACTGAAGCTTTCTTT
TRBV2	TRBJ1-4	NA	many	CASRDRATNEKLFF	TGTGCCAGCAGGGACCGCGCAACTAATGAAAAACTGTTTTTT
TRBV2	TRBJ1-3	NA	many	CASSDGLEISSGNTIYF	TGTGCCAGCAGTGATGGCTTGGAGATCAGCTCTGGAAACACTATATATTTT
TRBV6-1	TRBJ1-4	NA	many	CASSELTGRNEKLFF	TGTGCCAGCAGTGAATTGACAGGCCGTAATGAAAAACTGTTTTTT
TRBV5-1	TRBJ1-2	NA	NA	CASSLPGANYGYTF	TGCGCCAGCAGCTTGCCAGGGGCCAACTATGGCTACACCTTC
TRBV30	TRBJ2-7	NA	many	CACEIVREQYF	TGTGCCTGCGAAATAGTGCGCGAGCAGTACTTC
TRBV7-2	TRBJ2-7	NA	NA	CASSLASGGSDEQYF	TGTGCCAGCAGCTTAGCATCGGGGGGCAGCGACGAGCAGTACTTC
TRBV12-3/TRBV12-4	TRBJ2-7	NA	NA	CASSFEVFYEQYF	TGTGCCAGCAGTTTTGAGGTTTTCTACGAGCAGTACTTC
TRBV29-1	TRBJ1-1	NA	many	CSVANTEAFF	TGCAGCGTTGCGAACACTGAAGCTTTCTTT
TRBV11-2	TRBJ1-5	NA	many	CASSPGHSNQPQHF	TGTGCCAGCAGCCCAGGGCATAGCAATCAGCCCCAGCATTTT
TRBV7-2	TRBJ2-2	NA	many	CASSLGRRQNTGELFF	TGTGCCAGCAGCTTAGGGCGGAGGCAGAACACCGGGGAGCTGTTTTTT
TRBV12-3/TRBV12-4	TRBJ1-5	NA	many	CASSFQGVQPQHF	TGTGCCAGCAGTTTCCAGGGTGTCCAGCCCCAGCATTTT
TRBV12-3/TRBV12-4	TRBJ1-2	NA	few	CASSLNPVNYGYTF	TGTGCCAGCAGTTTAAATCCAGTCAACTATGGCTACACCTTC
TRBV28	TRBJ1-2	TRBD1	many	CASSSGTGTYGYTF	TGTGCCAGCAGTTCGGGGACAGGCACCTATGGCTACACCTTC
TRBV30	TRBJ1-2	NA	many	CAWAGWDYGYTF	TGTGCCTGGGCGGGGTGGGACTATGGCTACACCTTC
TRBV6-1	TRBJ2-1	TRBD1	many	CASSQGVTYNEQFF	TGTGCCAGCAGTCAGGGGGTTACGTACAATGAGCAGTTCTTC
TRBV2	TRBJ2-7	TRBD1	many	CASSVSGGNEQYF	TGTGCCAGCAGTGTCTCAGGGGGCAACGAGCAGTACTTC
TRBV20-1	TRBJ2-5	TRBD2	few	CSARRAGIASSGGYF	TGCAGTGCTAGACGAGCGGGGATCGCATCCAGTGGCGGATACTTC
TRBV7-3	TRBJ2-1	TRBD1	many	CASSPTGGEQFF	TGTGCCAGCAGTCCGACAGGGGGTGAGCAGTTCTTC
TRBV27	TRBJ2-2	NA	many	CASSFEGWAGELFF	TGTGCCAGCAGTTTCGAGGGGTGGGCCGGGGAGCTGTTTTTT
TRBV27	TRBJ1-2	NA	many	CASSSVGEVSYGYTF	TGTGCCAGCAGTTCGGTAGGGGAAGTGAGCTATGGCTACACCTTC
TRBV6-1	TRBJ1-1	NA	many	CASSDPGLRNTEAFF	TGTGCCAGCAGTGACCCAGGGTTAAGGAACACTGAAGCTTTCTTT
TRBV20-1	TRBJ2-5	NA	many	CSARPPETQYF	TGCAGTGCTAGACCTCCGGAGACCCAGTACTTC